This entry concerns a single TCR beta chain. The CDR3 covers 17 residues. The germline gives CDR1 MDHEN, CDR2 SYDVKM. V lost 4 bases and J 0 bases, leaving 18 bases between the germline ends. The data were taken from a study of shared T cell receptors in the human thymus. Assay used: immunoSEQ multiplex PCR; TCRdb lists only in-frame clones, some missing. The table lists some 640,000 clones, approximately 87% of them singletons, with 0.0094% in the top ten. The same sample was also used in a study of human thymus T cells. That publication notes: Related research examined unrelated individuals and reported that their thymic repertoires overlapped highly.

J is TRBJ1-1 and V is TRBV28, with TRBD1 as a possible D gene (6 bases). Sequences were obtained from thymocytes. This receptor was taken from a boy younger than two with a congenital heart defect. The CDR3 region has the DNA TGTGCCAGCAGTTCATATCGGACAGATCCTATGAACACTGAAGCTTTCTTT. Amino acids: CASSSYRTDPMNTEAFF.